The 27 T cell receptor beta chains in this list originate from one sample, sequenced in a study of blood T cell repertoires in COVID-19. Assay used: immunoSEQ multiplex PCR; TCRdb lists only in-frame clones, some missing. The sample carries under 100,000 clones, around 80% recorded once. The source material was peripheral blood. The source is a man aged 60 to 69 with acute or convalescent COVID-19.

This chain uses TRBV5-1 with TRBJ1-6; D uncertain. Per the germline V gene, CDR1 is SGHRS and CDR2 is YFSETQ. Trimming pared 4 bases from V and 7 bases from J, leaving 15 bases between. The CDR3 loop spans 15 amino acids. CDR3 DNA sequence: TGCGCCAGCAGCGCCCCCGAATCCGGGAATTCACCCCTCCACTTT. Amino acid sequence: CASSAPESGNSPLHF.

J is TRBJ2-1 and V is TRBV7-2, with TRBD2 identical over 8 bases. Germline CDR1 is SGHTA and CDR2 is FQGNSA. The CDR3 is made up of 14 amino acids. Germline trimming cut 5 bases from V and 4 bases from J; bases unmatched to any gene: 4. The CDR3 nucleotides are TGTGCCAGCAGCCCAGGACTAGCTTACAATGAGCAGTTCTTC. Protein product: CASSPGLAYNEQFF.

This chain joins TRBV11-3 and TRBJ2-3; 12 positions agree with TRBD2. The CDR3 has 16 residues. After removal of 4 bases from V and 2 bases from J, the junction contained 4 bases not matched to a gene. CDR1 SGHNT and CDR2 YENEEA come from the germline V gene. The DNA for the CDR3 is TGTGCCAGCAGCTATGGACTAGCGGGGACCACAGATACGCAGTATTTT. This encodes CASSYGLAGTTDTQYF.

The chain is built from TRBV20-1 and TRBJ1-2; a weak D match, TRBD1 (5 bases). V dropped 5 bases and J dropped 11 bases, with 15 bases sitting between them. CDR3 length equals 11 residues. Germline V gene data show CDR1 as DFQATT and CDR2 as SNEGSKA (reference sequence). The CDR3 protein is CSAQGRGTYTF. Written as DNA, the CDR3 is TGCAGTGCTCAGGGTAGGGGAACTTACACCTTC.

V and J are TRBV20-1 and TRBJ2-1; 7 bases fit TRBD1. This CDR3 is built from 11 residues. From germline, CDR1 is DFQATT and CDR2 SNEGSKA (reference sequence). Losses at the gene ends were 6 bases for V and 9 bases for J; bases not matched to a gene: 5. CDR3: CSARGKGEQFF. For the CDR3, the DNA is TGCAGTGCCAGGGGGAAAGGTGAGCAGTTCTTC.

The table lists this clone with a few counts. The chain uses TRBV2 and TRBJ1-5; D not resolved. The V gene lost 3 bases and the J gene lost 7 bases, with 7 bases spanning the gap. This CDR3 contains 12 residues. Germline CDR1 and CDR2: SNHLY and FYNNEI. The CDR3: CASSDRSQPQHF. CDR3 in DNA: TGTGCCAGCAGTGACCGGTCCCAGCCCCAGCATTTT.

CDR3 region: CASSQGRTDTQYF. The CDR3 DNA reads TGTGCCAGCAGCCAAGGGAGGACAGATACGCAGTATTTT. The genes are TRBV4-2 and TRBJ2-3; weak D call: TRBD2 (5 bases). CDR3 length equals 13 residues. The V end was cut by 1 base, the J end by 3 bases, with 5 bases between. The germline CDR1 and CDR2 sequences are LGHNA and YNFKEQ.

V and J are TRBV7-9 and TRBJ1-1; no clear D. Germline-derived CDR1 and CDR2 are SEHNR and FQNEAQ (reference sequence). V was trimmed by 5 bases and J by 8 bases, leaving 9 bases between them. This CDR3 spans 11 amino acids. CDR3 in DNA: TGTGCCAGCAGCCTGGGCAGGGAAGCTTTCTTT. Translation gives CASSLGREAFF.

The rearrangement uses TRBV2 and TRBJ1-4; no reliable D call. CDR3 length: 15 amino acids. CDR1 is SNHLY, CDR2 FYNNEI, per germline. Trimming removed 0 bases at V and 4 bases at J, with 9 bases between. CDR3 protein: CASSEAGISNEKLFF. The DNA for the CDR3 is TGTGCCAGCAGTGAAGCGGGCATAAGTAATGAAAAACTGTTTTTT. Based on the CDR3 plus reference TRBV2 and TRBJ1-4, the full variable domain is EPEVTQTPSHQVTQMGQEVILRCVPISNHLYFYWYRQILGQKVEFLVSFYNNEISEKSEIFDDQFSVERPDGSNFTLKIRSTKLEDSAMYFCASSEAGISNEKLFFGSGTQLSVL.

The chain is built from TRBV5-1 and TRBJ2-3; D gene uncertain. V lost 4 bases to trimming and J lost 1 base, with 19 bases between them. This CDR3 is built from 17 residues. Germline V CDR1 and CDR2: SGHRS, YFSETQ. CDR3 sequence: CASSVGNGGGGTDTQYF. In nucleotides, the CDR3 is TGCGCCAGCAGCGTGGGAAACGGTGGTGGAGGCACAGATACGCAGTATTTT. The full variable domain, its missing parts supplied by reference TRBV5-1 and TRBJ2-3, is KAGVTQTPRYLIKTRGQQVTLSCSPISGHRSVSWYQQTPGQGLQFLFEYFSETQRNKGNFPGRFSGRQFSNSRSEMNVSTLELGDSALYLCASSVGNGGGGTDTQYFGPGTRLTVL.

The chain couples TRBV5-6 to TRBJ1-2; 8 nucleotides line up with TRBD1. CDR1 SGHDT and CDR2 YYEEEE come from the germline V gene. This CDR3 comprises 13 residues. Trimming took 1 base from V and 6 from J; bases not matched to a gene: 2. CDR3 sequence (DNA): TGTGCCAGCAGCTTGACGACAGGGGATGGCTACACCTTC. Protein: CASSLTTGDGYTF.

V and J are TRBV18 and TRBJ1-4, with D maybe TRBD1 (6 bases). Germline V gene sequence: CDR1 KGHSH, CDR2 LQKENI. The CDR3 sequence is 14 residues long. Trimming took off 3 bases at V and 7 bases at J, with 12 bases between the two ends. The CDR3 DNA follows: TGTGCCAGCTCACCCCAGGGGTTGGGTGAAAAACTGTTTTTT. This codes for CASSPQGLGEKLFF. Full variable domain (missing parts from reference TRBV18 and TRBJ1-4): NAGVMQNPRHLVRRRGQEARLRCSPMKGHSHVYWYRQLPEEGLKFMVYLQKENIIDESGMPKERFSAEFPKEGPSILRIQQVVRGDSAAYFCASSPQGLGEKLFFGSGTQLSVL.

The chain couples TRBV15 to TRBJ2-7; 7 nucleotides align to TRBD1. Germline values: CDR1 LNHNV, CDR2 YYDKDF (reference sequence). Trimming at V came to 0 bases and at J to 7 bases, leaving 21 bases not matched to a gene. The CDR3 sequence is 19 residues long. DNA of the CDR3: TGTGCCACCAGCAGAGACAAGGACAGGAGACCGGGGTCTATATGGGAGCAGTACTTC. Its translation: CATSRDKDRRPGSIWEQYF.

The chain employs TRBV9 and TRBJ2-3; 8 bases map to TRBD2. V lost 1 base to trimming and J lost 2 bases; unmatched junction nucleotides: 3. The CDR3 extends over 15 amino acids. Germline CDR1 is SGDLS and CDR2 is YYNGEE. The CDR3, as DNA: TGTGCCAGCAGCGTATACGGGGGGGCCACAGATACGCAGTATTTT. This encodes CASSVYGGATDTQYF.

The V and J genes are TRBV28 and TRBJ2-7, with TRBD1 identical over 11 bases. There are 16 residues in the CDR3. The V segment lost 2 bases and the J segment 3 bases; nucleotides outside the gene matches: 6. The germline V gene has CDR1 MDHEN and CDR2 SYDVKM. The CDR3 DNA sequence: TGTGCCAGCAGTTTACTCGGGACAGGGGGAGTCTACGAGCAGTACTTC. Translated: CASSLLGTGGVYEQYF.

V gene TRBV25-1 combines with J gene TRBJ1-4; 9 nucleotides match TRBD1. Germline V gene lookup returns CDR1 MGHDK and CDR2 SYGVNS. The CDR3 is made up of 15 amino acids. Germline trimming cut 1 base from V and 5 bases from J; bases unmatched to any gene: 2. The DNA for the CDR3 is TGTGCCAGCAGTGAATCGACAGGGGGGAATGAAAAACTGTTTTTT. This encodes CASSESTGGNEKLFF. Drawing the rest from reference TRBV25-1 and TRBJ1-4, the complete variable domain is EADIYQTPRYLVIGTGKKITLECSQTMGHDKMYWYQQDPGMELHLIHYSYGVNSTEKGDLSSESTVSRIRTEHFPLTLESARPSHTSQYLCASSESTGGNEKLFFGSGTQLSVL.

The chain is built from TRBV14 and TRBJ1-4; D ambiguous. V gave up 5 bases and J gave up 3 bases, with 7 bases separating them. This CDR3 contains 13 residues. The germline CDR1 and CDR2 sequences are SGHDN and FVKESK. Here the CDR3 reads CASSSSPNEKLFF. The CDR3 nucleotides are TGTGCCAGCAGCTCCTCTCCTAATGAAAAACTGTTTTTT.

This clone is a singleton in its sample. The gene calls are TRBV6-5 and TRBJ2-3; tentatively, D is TRBD2 (6 bases). This CDR3 has 13 amino acids. The germline V and J ends were trimmed by 8 bases and 5 bases, with 14 bases remaining between them. Germline CDR1 is MNHEY and CDR2 is SVGAGI. CDR3 in amino acids: CASSGSEGDTQYF. CDR3 coding DNA: TGTGCCAGCTCCGGGAGCGAGGGAGATACGCAGTATTTT.

The V call is TRBV29-1, the J call TRBJ1-2; tentative D call: TRBD1 (5 bases). Germline V CDR1 and CDR2: SQVTM, ANQGSEA. V lost 7 bases and J 5 bases, leaving 17 bases between the germline ends. The CDR3 totals 13 residues. CDR3 region: CSAGGRGGYGYTF. The CDR3 nucleotides read TGCAGCGCCGGCGGACGGGGGGGATATGGCTACACCTTC.

The rearrangement uses TRBV27 and TRBJ2-1, with 8 positions matching TRBD2. The CDR3 runs to 14 residues. The V and J ends lost 7 bases and 7 bases, in that order; junction bases with no gene match: 9. Germline V gene lookup returns CDR1 MNHEY and CDR2 SMNVEV (reference sequence). CDR3 bases: TGTGCCAGCAACCGGGGGGGAGGGCGGAATGAGCAGTTCTTC. Protein sequence: CASNRGGGRNEQFF.

About this clone: Other DNA sequences from this sample encode an identical CDR3 as well. The chain combines TRBV19 with TRBJ1-6, with TRBD1 identical over 8 bases. After removal of 0 bases from V and 9 bases from J, the junction contained 7 bases not matched to a gene. Germline loops: CDR1 LNHDA, CDR2 SQIVND (reference sequence). CDR3 length: 16 amino acids. CDR3 loop: CASSIDRGTGGSPLHF. The CDR3 DNA follows: TGTGCCAGTAGTATAGATCGAGGTACAGGGGGTTCACCCCTCCACTTT.

The V gene is TRBV28, the J gene TRBJ2-7, with 10 nucleotides matching TRBD1. CDR3 length equals 16 residues. With 5 bases clipped from V and 1 base from J, the junction kept 8 bases outside the gene matches. From germline, CDR1 is MDHEN and CDR2 SYDVKM. CDR3 in DNA: TGTGCCAGCAGTAACTACGGGACAGGGGAATCCTACGAGCAGTACTTC. It is translated as CASSNYGTGESYEQYF.

The chain is built from TRBV11-2 and TRBJ1-4, with 7 bases matching TRBD1. V gave up 5 bases and J gave up 2 bases; unmatched junction bases: 5. Germline V CDR1 and CDR2: SGHAT, FQNNGV. CDR3 length: 15 amino acids. CDR3 region: CASSLNRGTNEKLFF. The CDR3 nucleotides are TGTGCCAGCAGCCTAAACAGGGGTACTAATGAAAAACTGTTTTTT.

The chain carries TRBV4-1 and TRBJ1-5; D gene uncertain. Germline V gene sequence: CDR1 MGHRA, CDR2 YSYEKL. The V end lost 4 bases, the J end lost 2 bases, and 9 bases lay between the germline ends. The CDR3 extends over 14 amino acids. DNA for the CDR3: TGCGCCAGCAGCCGTGGTACGGGCAATCAGCCCCAGCATTTT. As protein: CASSRGTGNQPQHF.

The V and J genes are TRBV4-1 and TRBJ1-3; D unclear. This CDR3 has 15 amino acids. Germline CDR1 and CDR2: MGHRA and YSYEKL. With 2 bases removed from V and 0 bases from J, the gap between germline ends came to 8 bases. CDR3 region: CASSQTPSSGNTIYF. In DNA, the CDR3 is TGCGCCAGCAGCCAAACCCCTAGCTCTGGAAACACCATATATTTT.

A word on this clone: One junction end does not reproduce the germline sequence, and a read error may be involved. The chain uses TRBV7-7 and TRBJ2-7; maybe TRBD2 (6 bases). Germline V gives CDR1 SSHAT, CDR2 FNYEAQ (reference sequence). The CDR3 totals 13 residues. The CDR3 is CASSSNLEGEQYF. Here the CDR3 DNA reads TGTGCTAGCAGCTCCAACCTGGAGGGCGAGCAGTACTTC.

The genes are TRBV12-3 or TRBV12-4 and TRBJ2-1; tentatively, D is TRBD2 (6 bases). V lost 5 bases to trimming and J lost 5 bases, with 10 bases between them. This CDR3 is built from 13 residues. This CDR3 is CASSRGLNNEQFF. DNA of the CDR3: TGTGCCAGCAGTAGGGGACTTAACAATGAGCAGTTCTTC.